The 17 T cell receptor beta chains below all came from one sample that was sequenced in a study of T-cell memory formation after mild COVID-19. TCRdb re-called the 5' RACE reads with MiXCR, one entry per CDR3 protein. Of more than 55,000 distinct CDR3 sequences listed, 9% to 9.5% were seen once; the top ten hold 1.2%. Sequencing input: PBMCs or a T cell subset sorted from them (not recorded which). These receptors came from a man younger than 30 who had mild COVID-19 (a few samples of this study predate the infection). Cell type and time point are not known.

V gene TRBV29-1 combines with J gene TRBJ2-1; D unclear. Germline V gives CDR1 SQVTM, CDR2 ANQGSEA. V was trimmed by 3 bases and J by 10 bases, leaving 1 base between them. The CDR3 is made up of 8 amino acids. The CDR3, as DNA: TGCAGCGTTGACGAGCAGTTCTTC. This encodes CSVDEQFF.

The table lists this clonotype with many counts. The V and J genes are TRBV7-3 and TRBJ2-3, with 7 nucleotides matching TRBD2. V was pared by 1 base and J by 3 bases, with 10 bases of the junction left unmatched. Germline loops: CDR1 SGHTA, CDR2 FQGTGA. This CDR3 has 17 residues. The CDR3 DNA reads TGTGCCAGCAGCTTAAGTTCCCGTGGCGGGGGTACAGATACGCAGTATTTT. Protein product: CASSLSSRGGGTDTQYF. The variable domain in full, completed from reference TRBV7-3 and TRBJ2-3, reads GAGVSQTPSNKVTEKGKYVELRCDPISGHTALYWYRQSLGQGPEFLIYFQGTGAADDSGLPNDRFFAVRPEGSVSTLKIQRTERGDSAVYLCASSLSSRGGGTDTQYFGPGTRLTVL.

This clonotype was observed at least ten times. The chain joins TRBV7-2 to TRBJ2-1; 8 bases are a match to TRBD2. J was trimmed by 1 base and V by 5 bases; bases with no gene match: 7. CDR1 is SGHTA, CDR2 FQGNSA, per germline. The CDR3 is made up of 16 amino acids. CDR3 protein: CASSAGRVESYNEQFF. The CDR3 region has the DNA TGTGCCAGCAGCGCCGGGAGGGTCGAATCCTACAATGAGCAGTTCTTC.

This clonotype was counted between two and nine times. V and J are TRBV7-7 and TRBJ2-7; the D is unclear. Germline V CDR1 and CDR2: SSHAT, FNYEAQ (reference sequence). This CDR3 is 14 amino acids long. The CDR3 protein is CASSFGPASYEQYV. The CDR3 region has the DNA TGTGCTAGCAGCTTTGGCCCCGCTTCCTACGAGCAGTACGTC.

The V gene is TRBV4-1, the J gene TRBJ1-5; perhaps TRBD1 as D (5 bases). The V end was cut by 7 bases, the J end by 10 bases, with 20 bases between. The CDR3 is made up of 14 amino acids. The V gene's germline CDR1 is MGHRA and CDR2 YSYEKL. As DNA, the CDR3 is TGCGCCAGCAACCTGGCGGAAGGCCAGGGACCCCAGCATTTT. It codes for CASNLAEGQGPQHF.

The chain links TRBV3-1 to TRBJ2-5, with D tentatively TRBD1 or TRBD2 (5 bases each). Germline-derived CDR1 and CDR2 are LGHDT and YNNKEL (reference sequence). This CDR3 has 13 amino acids. V lost 8 bases and J 5 bases, leaving 15 bases between the germline ends. CDR3 DNA sequence: TGTGCCAGCCAGCCGAGGGGTGGGGAGACCCAGTACTTC. Protein: CASQPRGGETQYF.

The J gene is TRBJ2-3, the V gene TRBV6-6, with D uncertain. V was shortened by 5 bases and J by 3 bases, with 6 bases between the two germline ends. Germline values: CDR1 MNHNY, CDR2 SVGAGI (reference sequence). The CDR3 consists of 12 residues. This CDR3 reads CASSRQTDTQYF. The CDR3 DNA follows: TGTGCCAGCAGTAGGCAAACAGATACGCAGTATTTT.

By its share, this clonotype is medium-sized (0.01 to 0.1%). The V call is TRBV5-1, the J call TRBJ2-1; 11 bases agree with TRBD2. This CDR3 contains 17 residues. Losses at the gene ends were 4 bases for V and 5 bases for J; bases not matched to a gene: 11. Germline CDR1 SGHRS, CDR2 YFSETQ. In DNA form, the CDR3 reads TGCGCCAGCAGCCTGGCCCGTCTAGCGGGGGGCCACAATGAGCAGTTCTTC. It yields the protein CASSLARLAGGHNEQFF.

The gene calls are TRBV20-1 and TRBJ1-1; tentatively, D is TRBD1 (6 bases). CDR1 DFQATT and CDR2 SNEGSKA come from the germline V gene (reference sequence). The V gene lost 4 bases and the J gene lost 4 bases, with 13 bases spanning the gap. This CDR3 region has 13 residues. The CDR3 DNA follows: TGCAGTGCTATAGCAGGGGAGAGCACTGAAGCTTTCTTT. Protein product: CSAIAGESTEAFF.

This clonotype was detected ten times or more. This chain links TRBV5-1 with TRBJ1-1; TRBD1 matches 7 bases. V shed 4 bases, J shed 1 base, and the junction held 4 bases outside the gene matches. The length of the CDR3 is 14 residues. Germline values: CDR1 SGHRS, CDR2 YFSETQ. DNA of the CDR3: TGCGCCAGCAGCGCCGGGACAGCGAACACTGAAGCTTTCTTT. Translation: CASSAGTANTEAFF.

The chain uses TRBV19 and TRBJ1-5; 7 nucleotides agree with TRBD1. V gave up 6 bases and J gave up 3 bases; unmatched junction bases: 5. This CDR3 has 14 residues. Germline CDR1 is LNHDA and CDR2 is SQIVND (reference sequence). CDR3 sequence reads: CASRGQSPNQPQHF. Written as DNA, the CDR3 is TGTGCCAGTAGGGGACAGTCCCCCAATCAGCCCCAGCATTTT. The full variable domain, with the rest looked up from reference TRBV19 and TRBJ1-5, is DGGITQSPKYLFRKEGQNVTLSCEQNLNHDAMYWYRQDPGQGLRLIYYSQIVNDFQKGDIAEGYSVSREKKESFPLTVTSAQKNPTAFYLCASRGQSPNQPQHFGDGTRLSIL.

This chain connects TRBV6-5 to TRBJ2-5; 8 bases match TRBD1. The V segment lost 6 bases and the J segment 1 base; nucleotides outside the gene matches: 1. Looked up from germline, CDR1 is MNHEY and CDR2 is SVGAGI. This CDR3 region has 13 residues. Here the CDR3 DNA reads TGTGCCAGCAGGGGACAGGCCCAAGAGACCCAGTACTTC. Residues: CASRGQAQETQYF.

The rearrangement uses TRBV7-2 and TRBJ2-1; 12 bases match TRBD2. This CDR3 comprises 17 residues. Trimming took 5 bases from V and 2 from J; bases not matched to a gene: 7. Germline V gene sequence: CDR1 SGHTA, CDR2 FQGNSA. The CDR3: CASSRGASGGAYNEQFF. CDR3 nucleotide sequence: TGTGCCAGCAGCCGAGGGGCTAGCGGGGGGGCCTACAATGAGCAGTTCTTC. Combining the CDR3 with reference TRBV7-2 and TRBJ2-1 gives the whole variable domain GAGVSQSPSNKVTEKGKDVELRCDPISGHTALYWYRQSLGQGLEFLIYFQGNSAPDKSGLPSDRFSAERTGGSVSTLTIQRTQQEDSAVYLCASSRGASGGAYNEQFFGPGTRLTVL.

This clonotype was counted only a few times. The V gene is TRBV5-1, the J gene TRBJ2-2; possibly TRBD1 or TRBD2 for D (6 bases each). CDR1 is SGHRS, CDR2 YFSETQ, per germline. The V and J ends lost 4 bases and 9 bases respectively, with 16 bases between them. The CDR3 has 14 residues. The CDR3 coding sequence is TGCGCCAGCAGCCCGCGAGGGGGGAATAGGGAGCTGTTTTTT. This gives the protein CASSPRGGNRELFF.

The genes are TRBV4-1 and TRBJ1-1; a possible D gene is TRBD1 (6 bases). The germline gives CDR1 MGHRA, CDR2 YSYEKL. The V end was cut by 1 base, the J end by 4 bases, with 10 bases between. The CDR3 extends over 14 amino acids. The CDR3 nucleotides read TGCGCCAGCAGCCAAGGGGGAGGGGGCACTGAAGCTTTCTTT. The encoded protein is CASSQGGGGTEAFF.

This clonotype came up a few times. The chain joins TRBV12-3 or TRBV12-4 to TRBJ2-5; 11 nucleotides line up with TRBD2. The CDR3 extends over 16 amino acids. Trimming cost V 3 bases and J 5 bases; bases outside gene matches: 8. The CDR3 DNA reads as TGTGCCAGCAGTTTTGGGCTAGCGGGGGGAGGTGAGACCCAGTACTTC. The encoded protein is CASSFGLAGGGETQYF.

This clonotype was found a few times. This sequence joins TRBV15 and TRBJ2-5; 12 nucleotides agree with TRBD2. V lost 6 bases and J lost 2; bases outside the gene matches: 4. The CDR3 is 15 residues long. CDR1 is LNHNV and CDR2 is YYDKDF in the germline V gene (reference sequence). The CDR3 DNA follows: TGTGCCACCAGTAGGACTAGCGGGGAACAAGAGACCCAGTACTTC. As protein: CATSRTSGEQETQYF.